What follows are 11 T cell receptor beta chains derived from one specimen sequenced in a study of cytomegalovirus exposure and HLA in healthy donors. The PCR contained 60 Vbeta and 13 Jbeta primers. Generated by immunoSEQ multiplex PCR, the TCRdb table keeps only in-frame clones and is missing some. The data contain more than 100,000 clones, about four fifths of them singletons. The sample comprised PBMCs. These receptors were collected from a female donor in good health and CMV-seropositive.

The rearrangement joins TRBV4-2 to TRBJ2-3, with TRBD2 identical over 7 bases. V was clipped by 5 bases and J by 0 bases; unmatched bases: 8. CDR3 size: 16 residues. Germline CDR1 LGHNA, CDR2 YNFKEQ. CDR3 in DNA: TGTGCCAGCAGCGAACCCCTCGGGGGGAGCACAGATACGCAGTATTTT. Protein product: CASSEPLGGSTDTQYF.

This clone has only one observation. Written as DNA, the CDR3 is TGTGCCAGCAGTTTATCAGGCAGGGGACGCCATCAGCCCCAGCATTTT. Protein: CASSLSGRGRHQPQHF. V usage is TRBV27 and J usage is TRBJ1-5; tentative D call: TRBD1 (6 bases). V shed 0 bases and J shed 5 bases, with 14 bases lying between them. The germline gives CDR1 MNHEY, CDR2 SMNVEV (reference sequence). The CDR3 sequence is 16 residues long.

V and J are TRBV28 and TRBJ2-7, with TRBD1 matching over 7 bases. J gave up 4 bases and V 5 bases, and 11 bases lay outside the gene matches. This CDR3 is 15 amino acids long. The V gene's germline CDR1 is MDHEN and CDR2 SYDVKM. The CDR3 DNA sequence: TGTGCCAGCAGTCCCCCGGACAGGTACGGTTACGAGCAGTACTTC. This encodes CASSPPDRYGYEQYF.

The J gene is TRBJ2-7, the V gene TRBV27; 7 bases align to TRBD1. J lost 6 bases, V lost 3 bases, and 8 bases had no gene match. The CDR3 runs 14 residues. Germline-derived CDR1 and CDR2 are MNHEY and SMNVEV (reference sequence). The CDR3 region is CASSFGTVVGEQYF. CDR3 DNA sequence: TGTGCCAGCAGTTTCGGGACAGTGGTCGGCGAGCAGTACTTC.

CDR3 bases: TGTGCCAGCTCACCATCGGAAAGGGGATCACCCCTCCACTTT. This sequence encodes CASSPSERGSPLHF. V usage is TRBV18 and J usage is TRBJ1-6; D is perhaps TRBD1 (5 bases). Trimming took 2 bases from V and 10 from J, leaving 12 bases between them. CDR1 is KGHSH and CDR2 is LQKENI in the germline V gene. The CDR3 is made up of 14 amino acids.

The J gene is TRBJ2-7, the V gene TRBV7-9; perhaps TRBD1 as D (5 bases). The V gene lost 5 bases and the J gene lost 4 bases, with 12 bases spanning the gap. The length of the CDR3 is 13 residues. Germline CDR1 reads SEHNR; CDR2 reads FQNEAQ (reference sequence). Here the CDR3 reads CASSPLGAYEQYF. The CDR3 nucleotides read TGTGCCAGCAGCCCTCTAGGGGCTTACGAGCAGTACTTC.

This clone appeared once. The V gene is TRBV2, the J gene TRBJ1-1, with 9 positions matching TRBD1. The CDR3 is 14 residues long. After removal of 5 bases from V and 5 bases from J, the junction contained 6 bases not matched to a gene. The germline CDR1 and CDR2 sequences are SNHLY and FYNNEI. In DNA, the CDR3 is TGTGCCAGCAGTAAAGGACAGGGGAGGACTGAAGCTTTCTTT. It encodes CASSKGQGRTEAFF.

The rearrangement uses TRBV6-1 and TRBJ1-2; 7 positions agree with TRBD1. Per the germline V gene, CDR1 is MNHNS and CDR2 is SASEGT. The J segment lost 1 base and the V segment lost 5 bases, leaving 4 bases of the junction unmatched. The CDR3 spans 14 residues. CDR3: CASSSGTDNYGYTF. DNA of the CDR3: TGTGCCAGCAGTTCCGGGACAGATAACTATGGCTACACCTTC.

The chain is built from TRBV6-5 and TRBJ1-1, with D uncertain. CDR3 length: 15 amino acids. Trimming left V 0 bases short and J 1 base short, with 9 bases between. CDR1 is MNHEY, CDR2 SVGAGI, per germline. In DNA, the CDR3 is TGTGCCAGCAGTTACTCGATTCTAAAGAACACTGAAGCTTTCTTT. It codes for CASSYSILKNTEAFF.

The V gene is TRBV6-6, the J gene TRBJ1-5, with D tentatively TRBD1 (5 bases). Trimming left V 5 bases short and J 4 bases short, with 9 bases between. Germline V lookup: CDR1 MNHNY, CDR2 SVGAGI (reference sequence). This CDR3 region has 13 residues. CDR3 in DNA: TGTGCCAGCAGTACACAGGTAAATCAGCCCCAGCATTTT. It encodes CASSTQVNQPQHF.

The chain couples TRBV6-5 to TRBJ2-7; 7 nucleotides line up with TRBD1. Losses at the gene ends were 3 bases for V and 2 bases for J; bases not matched to a gene: 7. Per germline, CDR1 MNHEY and CDR2 SVGAGI. This CDR3 has 15 residues. Here the CDR3 reads CASSYGQGVAYEQYF. The CDR3 nucleotides read TGTGCCAGCAGTTATGGCCAGGGGGTAGCCTACGAGCAGTACTTC.